This T cell receptor (beta chain) was recovered during a study of blood T cell repertoires in COVID-19. Looking at the study overall: Material from acute and convalescent COVID-19 was sourced from the United States, Italy and Spain.

Trimming took 2 bases from V and 5 from J; bases not matched to a gene: 8. Germline assignment: CDR1 MNHEY and CDR2 SVGEGT. The CDR3 has 18 residues. Method: immunoSEQ multiplex PCR; TCRdb's copy keeps in-frame clones and lacks some. This sample has 140,000 or so clones, with about 87% found just once. Sequenced sample: peripheral blood. The source of this sequence is a woman between 45 and 60 years old with active or convalescent COVID-19. The gene calls are TRBV6-2 or TRBV6-3 and TRBJ2-2; TRBD2 agrees at 13 bases. CDR3 DNA: TGTGCCAGCAGTTACCCTGGACTAGCGGGGGAGGTTACCGGGGAGCTGTTTTTT. Its translation is CASSYPGLAGEVTGELFF.